The 16 T cell receptor beta chains in this list originate from one sample, sequenced in a study of T cell responses to AZD1222 COVID-19 vaccine. TCRdb's copy holds only in-frame clones and misses some; the assay was immunoSEQ multiplex PCR. This table has around 100,000 clones, around 82% appearing once. Source: peripheral blood, taken on day 0 of AZD1222 vaccination. The receptors were gathered from an adult in good health.

The chain combines TRBV7-8 with TRBJ1-1; a weak D match, TRBD1 (6 bases). The CDR3 has 16 residues. Between the trimmed V and J ends, which lost 1 base and 4 bases, there was a span of 16 bases. In germline, CDR1 is SGHVS, CDR2 FQNEAQ. CDR3 sequence (DNA): TGTGCCAGCAGCTTAGTCCGGGGGGCAGAGGGCACTGAAGCTTTCTTT. The encoded protein is CASSLVRGAEGTEAFF.

The V and J genes are TRBV6-6 and TRBJ1-5, with unresolved D. The CDR3 totals 13 residues. Germline assignment: CDR1 MNHNY and CDR2 SVGAGI (reference sequence). Trimming took off 6 bases at V and 0 bases at J, with 6 bases between the two ends. The CDR3 is CASRVYSNQPQHF. The CDR3 DNA reads as TGTGCCAGCAGAGTATATAGCAATCAGCCCCAGCATTTT.

This clone was seen a handful of times. The J gene is TRBJ1-1, the V gene TRBV7-8, with D perhaps matching TRBD1 (6 bases). The CDR3 length is 14 residues. Germline CDR1 is SGHVS and CDR2 is FQNEAQ. Trimming removed 4 bases from V and 4 bases from J, with 13 bases in between. CDR3 protein: CASSSNHRATEAFF. The CDR3 coding sequence is TGTGCCAGCAGCTCGAACCACAGGGCCACTGAAGCTTTCTTT.

The chain joins TRBV7-9 to TRBJ1-1; maybe TRBD1 (5 bases). CDR1 and CDR2 from the germline V gene are SEHNR and FQNEAQ (reference sequence). The CDR3 sequence is 13 residues long. The V gene lost 0 bases and the J gene lost 7 bases, with 9 bases spanning the gap. CDR3 nucleotides: TGTGCCAGCAGCTTAGCCTTGGGGGTTGAAGCTTTCTTT. Translating gives CASSLALGVEAFF.

The chain is built from TRBV27 and TRBJ1-4; D remains unclear. Germline V gives CDR1 MNHEY, CDR2 SMNVEV (reference sequence). The ends were cut back, 6 bases at V and 2 bases at J, with 13 bases in the middle. CDR3 length: 15 amino acids. The CDR3 reads CASSSSKDTNEKLFF. The CDR3 DNA sequence: TGTGCCAGCAGCTCTTCGAAGGATACTAATGAAAAACTGTTTTTT.

This clone was counted between two and nine times. This chain links TRBV19 with TRBJ1-4; 8 bases align to TRBD1. Losses at the gene ends were 5 bases for V and 8 bases for J; bases not matched to a gene: 7. Germline lookup yields CDR1 LNHDA and CDR2 SQIVND (reference sequence). This CDR3 is built from 14 residues. In nucleotides, the CDR3 is TGTGCCAGTAGTCTGACAGGGGTTAAGGAAAAACTGTTTTTT. This codes for CASSLTGVKEKLFF. The full variable domain, its missing parts supplied by reference TRBV19 and TRBJ1-4, is DGGITQSPKYLFRKEGQNVTLSCEQNLNHDAMYWYRQDPGQGLRLIYYSQIVNDFQKGDIAEGYSVSREKKESFPLTVTSAQKNPTAFYLCASSLTGVKEKLFFGSGTQLSVL.

The chain joins TRBV6-2 or TRBV6-3 to TRBJ1-4, with D unclear. The germline V gene encodes CDR1 MNHEY and CDR2 SVGEGT. The CDR3 has 14 residues. V shed 4 bases and J shed 4 bases, with 10 bases lying between them. The CDR3 sequence is CASSLVRFNEKLFF. CDR3 nucleotides: TGTGCCAGCAGTTTGGTACGGTTTAATGAAAAACTGTTTTTT.

The chain couples TRBV18 to TRBJ2-7; TRBD2 might be the D (6 bases). Germline values: CDR1 KGHSH, CDR2 LQKENI. The ends were cut back, 3 bases at V and 5 bases at J, with 17 bases in the middle. The CDR3 extends over 15 amino acids. The CDR3 DNA is TGTGCCAGCTCACCGGCGGCCCCGGGGGTTGACGAGCAGTACTTC. Translation gives CASSPAAPGVDEQYF. The full variable domain, rest sourced from reference TRBV18 and TRBJ2-7, is NAGVMQNPRHLVRRRGQEARLRCSPMKGHSHVYWYRQLPEEGLKFMVYLQKENIIDESGMPKERFSAEFPKEGPSILRIQQVVRGDSAAYFCASSPAAPGVDEQYFGPGTRLTVT.

This chain uses TRBV7-8 with TRBJ2-2, with 8 nucleotides matching TRBD1. With 5 bases clipped from V and 7 bases from J, the junction kept 12 bases outside the gene matches. This CDR3 is 16 amino acids long. The germline gives CDR1 SGHVS, CDR2 FQNEAQ. In nucleotides, the CDR3 is TGTGCCAGCAGCGTCTCCGGGACAGGAGCGGGCGGGGAGCTGTTTTTT. Encoded protein: CASSVSGTGAGGELFF.

The chain links TRBV6-5 to TRBJ1-3; D ambiguous. Trimming left V 4 bases short and J 7 bases short, with 14 bases between. Germline CDR1 and CDR2: MNHEY and SVGAGI. The CDR3 runs 14 residues. The CDR3 DNA reads as TGTGCCAGCAGTTCCCCGACATCGCCGAACACCATATATTTT. This sequence encodes CASSSPTSPNTIYF.

This chain joins TRBV2 and TRBJ1-1; D gene ambiguous. CDR1 and CDR2 from the germline V gene are SNHLY and FYNNEI. This CDR3 is built from 17 residues. V lost 7 bases, J lost 0 bases, and 21 bases lay in between. This CDR3 is CASKRRESRNVNTEAFF. The CDR3 region has the DNA TGTGCCAGCAAGCGGAGAGAATCAAGGAACGTGAACACTGAAGCTTTCTTT. Complete variable domain (other parts from reference TRBV2 and TRBJ1-1): EPEVTQTPSHQVTQMGQEVILRCVPISNHLYFYWYRQILGQKVEFLVSFYNNEISEKSEIFDDQFSVERPDGSNFTLKIRSTKLEDSAMYFCASKRRESRNVNTEAFFGQGTRLTVV.

This sequence joins TRBV6-5 and TRBJ1-4, with D tentatively TRBD1 (6 bases). The CDR3 runs to 13 residues. The V gene lost 10 bases and the J gene lost 4 bases, with 13 bases spanning the gap. Germline CDR1 reads MNHEY; CDR2 reads SVGAGI. CDR3 residues: CATSWGRNEKLFF. CDR3 DNA sequence: TGTGCCACCTCTTGGGGGCGTAATGAAAAACTGTTTTTT.

The chain uses TRBV12-3 or TRBV12-4 and TRBJ1-3, with unresolved D. The CDR3 sequence is 13 residues long. V was trimmed by 6 bases and J by 1 base, leaving 7 bases between them. CDR3 loop: CASSRSSGNTIYF. The CDR3 coding sequence is TGTGCCAGCAGCCGGAGTTCTGGAAACACCATATATTTT.

This chain links TRBV19 with TRBJ1-1; tentatively, D is TRBD1 (6 bases). CDR1 and CDR2 from the germline V gene are LNHDA and SQIVND (reference sequence). The CDR3 is 15 residues long. Trimming took 2 bases from V and 10 from J, leaving 20 bases between them. CDR3 in DNA: TGTGCCAGTAGTATAAACCCGACAGGCCCCACCGGAGCTTTCTTT. Encoded protein: CASSINPTGPTGAFF.

The chain has TRBV12-3 or TRBV12-4 and TRBJ2-7; D perhaps matches TRBD2 (6 bases). This CDR3 has 12 residues. V was cut by 3 bases and J by 4 bases, with 7 bases left in between. DNA of the CDR3: TGTGCCAGCAGTTTCGGAGGGTACGAGCAGTACGTC. Protein sequence: CASSFGGYEQYV.

V and J are TRBV29-1 and TRBJ2-5; unclear D gene. Trimming removed 4 bases from V and 3 bases from J, with 9 bases in between. CDR1 SQVTM and CDR2 ANQGSEA come from the germline V gene. The CDR3 contains 12 residues. The CDR3 nucleotides are TGCAGCGTTGTGGGCAGCAAAGAGACCCAGTACTTC. This codes for CSVVGSKETQYF.